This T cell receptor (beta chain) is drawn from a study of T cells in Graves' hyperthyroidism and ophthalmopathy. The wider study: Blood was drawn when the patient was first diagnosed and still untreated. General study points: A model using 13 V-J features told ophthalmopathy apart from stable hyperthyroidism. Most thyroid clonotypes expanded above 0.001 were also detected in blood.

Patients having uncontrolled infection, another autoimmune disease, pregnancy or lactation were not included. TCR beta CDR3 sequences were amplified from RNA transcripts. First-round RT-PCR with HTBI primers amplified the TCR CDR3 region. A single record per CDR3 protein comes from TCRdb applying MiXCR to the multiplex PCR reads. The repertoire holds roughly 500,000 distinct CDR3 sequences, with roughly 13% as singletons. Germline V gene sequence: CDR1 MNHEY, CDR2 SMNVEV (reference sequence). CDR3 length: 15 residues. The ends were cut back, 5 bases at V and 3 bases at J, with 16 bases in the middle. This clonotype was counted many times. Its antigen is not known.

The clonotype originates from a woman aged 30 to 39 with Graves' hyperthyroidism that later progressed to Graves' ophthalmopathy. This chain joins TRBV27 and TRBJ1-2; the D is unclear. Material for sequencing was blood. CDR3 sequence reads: CASSPSGEGHYGYTF. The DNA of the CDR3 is TGTGCCAGCAGTCCATCCGGGGAGGGCCACTATGGCTACACCTTC.